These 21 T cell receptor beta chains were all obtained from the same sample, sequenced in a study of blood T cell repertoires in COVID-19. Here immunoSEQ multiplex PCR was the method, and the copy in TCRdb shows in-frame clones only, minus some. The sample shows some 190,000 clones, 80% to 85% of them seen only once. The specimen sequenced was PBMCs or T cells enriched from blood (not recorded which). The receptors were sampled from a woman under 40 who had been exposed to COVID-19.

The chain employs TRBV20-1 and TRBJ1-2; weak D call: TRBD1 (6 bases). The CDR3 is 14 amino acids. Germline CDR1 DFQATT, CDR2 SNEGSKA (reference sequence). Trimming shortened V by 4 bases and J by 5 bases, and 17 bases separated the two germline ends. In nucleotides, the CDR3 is TGCAGTGCTAATGACAGGCCCCGAGGGTATGGCTACACCTTC. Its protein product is CSANDRPRGYGYTF.

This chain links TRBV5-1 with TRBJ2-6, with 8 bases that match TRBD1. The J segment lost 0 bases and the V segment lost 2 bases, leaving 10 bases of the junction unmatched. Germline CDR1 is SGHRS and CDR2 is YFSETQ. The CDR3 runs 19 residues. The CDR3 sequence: CASSLQGDGGFSGANVLTF. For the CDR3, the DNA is TGCGCCAGCAGCTTACAGGGGGACGGGGGTTTCTCTGGGGCCAACGTCCTGACTTTC.

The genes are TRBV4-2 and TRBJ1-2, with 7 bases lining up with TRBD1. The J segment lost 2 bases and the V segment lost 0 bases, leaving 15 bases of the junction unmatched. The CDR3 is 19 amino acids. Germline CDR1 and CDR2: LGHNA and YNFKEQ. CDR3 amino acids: CASSQDRAVDRAGNYGYTF. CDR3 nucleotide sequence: TGTGCCAGCAGCCAAGATCGAGCCGTAGACAGGGCGGGGAACTATGGCTACACCTTC.

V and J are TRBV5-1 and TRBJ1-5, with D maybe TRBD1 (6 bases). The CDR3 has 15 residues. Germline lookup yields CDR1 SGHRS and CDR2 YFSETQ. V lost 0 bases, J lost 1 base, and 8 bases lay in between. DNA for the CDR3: TGCGCCAGCAGCTTGGAGGGGGTGAGCAATCAGCCCCAGCATTTT. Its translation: CASSLEGVSNQPQHF.

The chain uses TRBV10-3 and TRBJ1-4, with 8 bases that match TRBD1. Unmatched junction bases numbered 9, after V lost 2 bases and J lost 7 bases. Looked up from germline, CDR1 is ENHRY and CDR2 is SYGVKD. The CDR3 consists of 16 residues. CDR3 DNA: TGTGCCATCAGTGAGCATTCGTCAGGGGGCAGTGAAAAACTGTTTTTT. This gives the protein CAISEHSSGGSEKLFF.

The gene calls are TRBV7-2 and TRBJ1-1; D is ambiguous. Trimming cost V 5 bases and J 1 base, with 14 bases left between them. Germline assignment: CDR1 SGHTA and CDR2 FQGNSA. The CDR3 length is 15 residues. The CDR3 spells CASSPRGLTNTEAFF. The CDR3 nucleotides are TGTGCCAGCAGCCCCCGGGGTTTGACGAACACTGAAGCTTTCTTT. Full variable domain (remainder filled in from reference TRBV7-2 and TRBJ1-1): GAGVSQSPSNKVTEKGKDVELRCDPISGHTALYWYRQSLGQGLEFLIYFQGNSAPDKSGLPSDRFSAERTGGSVSTLTIQRTQQEDSAVYLCASSPRGLTNTEAFFGQGTRLTVV.

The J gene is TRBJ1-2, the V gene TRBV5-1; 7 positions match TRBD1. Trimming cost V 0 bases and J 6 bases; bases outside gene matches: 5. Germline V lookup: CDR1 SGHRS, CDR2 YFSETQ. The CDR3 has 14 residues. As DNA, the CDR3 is TGCGCCAGCAGCTTGGGAGGGACAGCTGATGGCTACACCTTC. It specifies CASSLGGTADGYTF. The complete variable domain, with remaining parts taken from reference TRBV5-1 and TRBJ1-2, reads KAGVTQTPRYLIKTRGQQVTLSCSPISGHRSVSWYQQTPGQGLQFLFEYFSETQRNKGNFPGRFSGRQFSNSRSEMNVSTLELGDSALYLCASSLGGTADGYTFGSGTRLTVV.

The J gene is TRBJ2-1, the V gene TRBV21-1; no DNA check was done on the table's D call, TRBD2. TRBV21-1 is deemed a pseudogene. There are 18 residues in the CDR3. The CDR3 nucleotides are TGTGCCAGCAGCAACGTGGTGACCGGGGATCCTTCCTACAATGAGCAGTTCTTC. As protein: CASSNVVTGDPSYNEQFF.

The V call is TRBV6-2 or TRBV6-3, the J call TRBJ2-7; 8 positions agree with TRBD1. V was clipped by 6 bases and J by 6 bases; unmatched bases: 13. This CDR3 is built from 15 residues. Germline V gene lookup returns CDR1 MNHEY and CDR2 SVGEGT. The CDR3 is CASSAIRDRPSEQYF. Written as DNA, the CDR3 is TGTGCCAGCAGCGCCATCCGGGACAGGCCCTCCGAGCAGTACTTC.

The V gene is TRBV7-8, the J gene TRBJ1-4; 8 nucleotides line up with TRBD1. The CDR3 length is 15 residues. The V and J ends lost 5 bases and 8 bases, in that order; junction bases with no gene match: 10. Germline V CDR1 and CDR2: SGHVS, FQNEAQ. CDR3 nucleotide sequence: TGTGCCAGCAGCCCAACGGACAGGGAGAGGGAAAAACTGTTTTTT. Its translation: CASSPTDREREKLFF.

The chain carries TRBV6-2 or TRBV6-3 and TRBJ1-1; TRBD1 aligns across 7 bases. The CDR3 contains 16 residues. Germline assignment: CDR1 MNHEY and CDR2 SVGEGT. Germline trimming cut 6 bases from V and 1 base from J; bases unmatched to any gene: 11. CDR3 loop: CASSWGQTLTNTEAFF. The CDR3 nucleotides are TGTGCCAGCAGCTGGGGACAGACCTTAACGAACACTGAAGCTTTCTTT.

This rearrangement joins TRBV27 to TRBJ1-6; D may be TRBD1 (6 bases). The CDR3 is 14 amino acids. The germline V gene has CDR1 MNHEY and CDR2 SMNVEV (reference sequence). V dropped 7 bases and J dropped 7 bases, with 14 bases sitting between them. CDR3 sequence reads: CASTGVGENSPLHF. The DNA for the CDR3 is TGTGCCAGCACAGGGGTGGGGGAAAATTCACCCCTCCACTTT.

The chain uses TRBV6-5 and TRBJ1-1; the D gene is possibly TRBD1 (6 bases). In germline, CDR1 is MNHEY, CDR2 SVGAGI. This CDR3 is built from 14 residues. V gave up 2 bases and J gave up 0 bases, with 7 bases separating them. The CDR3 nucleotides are TGTGCCAGCAGTTACCAGGGGATGAACACTGAAGCTTTCTTT. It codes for CASSYQGMNTEAFF.

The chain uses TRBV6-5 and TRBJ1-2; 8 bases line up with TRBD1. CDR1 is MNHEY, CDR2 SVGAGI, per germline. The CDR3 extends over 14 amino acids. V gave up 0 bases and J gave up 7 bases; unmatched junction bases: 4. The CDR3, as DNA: TGTGCCAGCAGTTACTCACAGGGGGGTTCTGGCTACACCTTC. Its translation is CASSYSQGGSGYTF.

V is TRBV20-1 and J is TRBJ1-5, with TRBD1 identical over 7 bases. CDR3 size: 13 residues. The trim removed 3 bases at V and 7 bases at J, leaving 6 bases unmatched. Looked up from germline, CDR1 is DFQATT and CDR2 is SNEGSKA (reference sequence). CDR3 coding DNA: TGCAGTGCTAGTACAGGGGTTGGACAGCCCCAGCATTTT. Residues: CSASTGVGQPQHF.

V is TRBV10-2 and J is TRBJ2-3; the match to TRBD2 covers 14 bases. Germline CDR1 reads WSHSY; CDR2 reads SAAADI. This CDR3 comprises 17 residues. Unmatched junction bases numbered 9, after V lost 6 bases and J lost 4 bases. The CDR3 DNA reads TGCGCCAGCAGCGGGACTAGCGGGGGCACGGTTCCAGATACGCAGTATTTT. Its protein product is CASSGTSGGTVPDTQYF.

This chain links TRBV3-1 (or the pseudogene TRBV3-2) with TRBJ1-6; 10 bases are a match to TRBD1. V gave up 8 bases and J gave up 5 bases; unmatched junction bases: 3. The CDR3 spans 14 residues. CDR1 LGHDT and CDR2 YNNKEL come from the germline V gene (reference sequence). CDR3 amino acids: CASQDRGNNSPLHF. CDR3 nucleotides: TGTGCCAGCCAGGACAGGGGGAATAATTCACCCCTCCACTTT.

CDR3 amino acids: CASSQDGGASYEQYF. The CDR3 DNA sequence: TGTGCCAGCAGCCAAGATGGCGGGGCCTCCTACGAGCAGTACTTC. The chain recombines TRBV3-1 (or the pseudogene TRBV3-2) with TRBJ2-7, with D possibly matching TRBD2 (6 bases). Germline CDR1 and CDR2: LGHDT and YNNKEL (reference sequence). The CDR3 length is 15 residues. V gave up 0 bases and J gave up 0 bases, with 9 bases separating them.

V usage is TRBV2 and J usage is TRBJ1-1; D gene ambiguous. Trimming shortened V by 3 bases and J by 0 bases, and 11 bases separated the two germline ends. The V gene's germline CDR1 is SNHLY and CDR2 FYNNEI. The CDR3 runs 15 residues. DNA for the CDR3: TGTGCCAGCAGTGAGCTGCGGGCCGTGAACACTGAAGCTTTCTTT. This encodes CASSELRAVNTEAFF.

The CDR3 region is CASSGYFYNEQFF. The DNA for the CDR3 is TGTGCCAGTAGTGGTTACTTCTACAATGAGCAGTTCTTC. This chain connects TRBV19 to TRBJ2-1; D unclear. The germline V gene has CDR1 LNHDA and CDR2 SQIVND (reference sequence). This CDR3 is built from 13 residues. The V gene lost 5 bases and the J gene lost 3 bases, with 8 bases spanning the gap.

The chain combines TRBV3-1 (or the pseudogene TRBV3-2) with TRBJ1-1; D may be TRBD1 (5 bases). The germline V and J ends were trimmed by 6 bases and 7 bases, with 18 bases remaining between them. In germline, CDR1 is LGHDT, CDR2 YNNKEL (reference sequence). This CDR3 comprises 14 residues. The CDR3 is CASRVESGGGEAFF. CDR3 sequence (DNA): TGTGCCAGCAGGGTCGAATCGGGCGGGGGTGAAGCTTTCTTT.